This is a list of T cell receptor beta chains from one sample in a study of T cells in Graves' hyperthyroidism and ophthalmopathy. TCRdb processed the multiplex PCR reads anew with MiXCR; each CDR3 protein has one entry. The data contain around 600,000 distinct CDR3 sequences, 15% to 18% of them singletons. The sample comprised blood. These TCRs come from a woman in her twenties or thirties with Graves' hyperthyroidism. The CDR3 runs from the conserved cysteine through the conserved F or W. A D gene is named only where the DNA matches it firmly. Clone size is shown for a subset of rows, as once, few, many or a class of expanded clone.

>15|TRBJ1-5|many|TRBV5-1|TRBD1
TGCGCCAGCAGCTTGACAGGGGGCTTCAATCAGCCCCAGCATTTT
CASSLTGGFNQPQHF
>16|TRBJ2-7|few|TRBV7-9|TRBD2
TGTGCCAGCAGCTTAGCCCCAGGCGGGGGAAAGGACGAGCAGTACTTC
CASSLAPGGGKDEQYF
>13|TRBJ2-7|many|TRBV6-2/TRBV6-3|-
TGTGCCAGCAGTTACTCGCGATCCTACGAGCAGTACTTC
CASSYSRSYEQYF
>14|TRBJ2-3|many|TRBV7-3|TRBD1
TGTGCCAGCAAGGTGGCAGGGGGCGTAGATACGCAGTATTTT
CASKVAGGVDTQYF
>16|TRBJ2-3|-|TRBV27|TRBD1
TGTGCCAGCAGTAGTGGGACAGGGGGCATCGCAGATACGCAGTATTTT
CASSSGTGGIADTQYF
>14|TRBJ2-7|few|TRBV3-1|-
TGTGCCAGCAGCCAAGAGCCGGGTTTAAACGAGCAGTACTTC
CASSQEPGLNEQYF
>14|TRBJ2-3|many|TRBV12-3/TRBV12-4|TRBD2
TGTGCCAGCAGGATGAGCGGGGCGACAGATACGCAGTATTTT
CASRMSGATDTQYF
>15|TRBJ2-1|few|TRBV7-3|TRBD1
TGTGCCAGCAGCTGGACAGGGGGCGCGTACAATGAGCAGTTCTTC
CASSWTGGAYNEQFF
>15|TRBJ1-1|-|TRBV6-1|TRBD1
TGTGCCAGCAGACAGACAGGGTTTGGGCACACTGAAGCTTTCTTT
CASRQTGFGHTEAFF
>15|TRBJ2-5|few|TRBV24-1|-
TGTGCCACCAGTGTGGTCAGGGGTGGTGGAGAGACCCAGTACTTC
CATSVVRGGGETQYF
>15|TRBJ2-1|-|TRBV7-2|TRBD1
TGTGCCAGCAGCCTTTCGACAGGGTCCCACAATGAGCAGTTCTTC
CASSLSTGSHNEQFF
>16|TRBJ1-6|few|TRBV6-1|-
TGTGCCAGCAGAACTTCCGGGACTGGCCTTAATTCACCCCTCCACTTT
CASRTSGTGLNSPLHF
>17|TRBJ2-3|few|TRBV19|-
TGTGCCTCCACAGCCTTTTTGAGCGGGCACAGCACAGATACGCAGTATTTT
CASTAFLSGHSTDTQYF
>13|TRBJ1-5|-|TRBV5-8|-
TGTGCCAGCAGCCCCGCCATTCATCCGCCCCAGCATTTT
CASSPAIHPPQHF
>13|TRBJ2-1|many|TRBV5-8|TRBD2
TGTGCCAGCAGTAGGGGACTAGCTAATGAGCAGTTCTTC
CASSRGLANEQFF
>15|TRBJ2-1|-|TRBV10-3|TRBD2
TGTGCCATCAGTGAGTCTACTAGCGGGAGAGATCGGCAGTTCTTC
CAISESTSGRDRQFF
>15|TRBJ2-3|-|TRBV19|-
TGTGCCAGTAGTATGCCGCCTCCAGTGGCGGGAAGGCAGTATTTT
CASSMPPPVAGRQYF
>15|TRBJ2-1|many|TRBV7-2|-
TGTGCCAGCGGCCACCGGGTAGCAGGCTACAATGAGCAGTTCTTC
CASGHRVAGYNEQFF